These T cell receptor beta chains were read from a single sample in a study of cytomegalovirus exposure and HLA in healthy donors. Sequenced by immunoSEQ multiplex PCR; TCRdb stores in-frame clones only, minus some. The table shows about 130,000 clones, with over 70% occurring only once. Source material: PBMCs. These TCRs come from a young woman in good health and CMV-seronegative. CDR3s include the opening cysteine and the closing phenylalanine or tryptophan. Each record gives: V gene, J gene, CDR3 protein.

>TRBV5-4|TRBJ1-2
CASSSRVFYGYTF
>TRBV28|TRBJ1-2
CASSFPSRGKYGYTF
>TRBV19|TRBJ2-3
CASSRGTDTDTQYF
>TRBV5-4|TRBJ1-2
CASSLLYNGYTF
>TRBV30|TRBJ2-5
CAWSVPPPGTSGQETQYF
>TRBV5-6|TRBJ2-3
CASTLGGFADTQYF
>TRBV5-1|TRBJ2-5
CASSLEASGKETQYF
>TRBV6-5|TRBJ1-1
CASSYSSYLRTEAFF
>TRBV25-1|TRBJ1-6
CASRGGTDNSPLHF
>TRBV7-9|TRBJ1-1
CASSPSGTGAAFF
>TRBV5-6|TRBJ2-7
CASSPGIPLHEQYF
>TRBV6-6|TRBJ2-3
CASSYVRGFTDTQYF
>TRBV5-1|TRBJ1-1
CASTSRQGETEAFF
>TRBV30|TRBJ1-2
CAWSWYRGQDGYTF
>TRBV18|TRBJ2-5
CASSTLPRGTSQETQYF
>TRBV6-6|TRBJ2-1
CASSPSGRSNEQFF
>TRBV27|TRBJ2-5
CASSDWVQETQYF
>TRBV30|TRBJ1-5
CAWSPQGHQPQHF
>TRBV11-1|TRBJ1-1
CASSLEGDTEAFF
>TRBV7-9|TRBJ2-6
CASSLRSGANVLTF
>TRBV7-9|TRBJ2-1
CASSFKADTGSYNEQFF
>TRBV20-1|TRBJ1-2
CSALSSYGYTF
>TRBV30|TRBJ2-7
CAWGGSGEYEQYF
>TRBV19|TRBJ1-1
CASSMTPGNTEAFF
>TRBV15|TRBJ1-5
CATSRGTPLNQPQHF
>TRBV30|TRBJ2-7
CAWSSLADSSYEQYF
>TRBV2|TRBJ2-1
CASSVLAGGANEQFF
>TRBV7-9|TRBJ2-2
CASSLALGLAGGELFF
>TRBV4-1|TRBJ2-7
CASSLARDNPYEQYF
>TRBV5-6|TRBJ2-5
CASSWTIERETQYF
>TRBV5-1|TRBJ1-2
CASSGSRDRKDGGYTF
>TRBV10-3|TRBJ1-4
CAISDRQGSLNEKLFF
>TRBV4-1|TRBJ2-1
CASSQGTGEGEQFF
>TRBV10-3|TRBJ1-2
CAIKPNRTGRYGYTF
>TRBV6-1|TRBJ1-5
CASSHSGGNQPQHF
>TRBV2|TRBJ2-3
CASRQLAGVTDTQYF
>TRBV5-6|TRBJ1-2
CASSLTGTGRDYGYTF
>TRBV19|TRBJ2-7
CASSNREDEQYF
>TRBV27|TRBJ1-5
CASSFTNEGGQPQHF
>TRBV27|TRBJ1-5
CASSLEGARNQPQHF
>TRBV9|TRBJ2-2
CASSETSAANTGELFF
>TRBV5-1|TRBJ1-1
CASSSGYEAFF
>TRBV6-5|TRBJ2-3
CASGRATDTQYF
>TRBV5-1|TRBJ2-6
CASYSSSGANVLTF
>TRBV9|TRBJ2-2
CASSLGGLALNTGELFF
>TRBV15|TRBJ1-2
CATSVELNYGYTF